Given below is one T cell receptor (beta chain) in context. The data were obtained in a study of T cell changes during pregnancy in multiple sclerosis. TCRdb's table, derived via immunoSEQ multiplex PCR, lists solely in-frame clones and lacks some. The table shows 45,000 to 65,000 clones, with approximately 94% occurring only once. Per germline, CDR1 SGHDN and CDR2 FVKESK. The CDR3 has 16 amino acids. Unmatched junction bases numbered 9, after V lost 2 bases and J lost 8 bases. This TCR was recovered from a female donor with multiple sclerosis, enrolled in a pregnancy study. The J gene is TRBJ2-1, the V gene TRBV14; 10 positions match TRBD2. The starting material was CD8+ T cells from peripheral blood mononuclear cells, obtained in the third trimester of pregnancy. The CDR3 bases are TGTGCCAGCAGCCAAATCAAAGCGGGAGGGCCCTATGAGCAGTTCTTC. This sequence encodes CASSQIKAGGPYEQFF.